The 30 T cell receptor beta chains in this list originate from one sample, sequenced in a study of T-cell memory formation after mild COVID-19 (dated by TCRdb to the early 2020s). The protocol used for the library was 5' RACE. TCRdb names Illumina NovaSeq 6000 as the instrument used. Using fastp at Q25 and MiXCR, TCRdb reprocessed the public reads and kept productive beta chains. Each CDR3 protein gets just one entry, which takes the most common genes and DNA from the rows behind it. For this sample the table gives 550,000 to 700,000 distinct CDR3 sequences, of which roughly 17% were detected only once. The ten largest clones add up to 8.1% of the sample. Sequencing was done on a sample of PBMCs or a T cell subset sorted from them (not recorded which). The source of these receptors is an adult woman who had mild COVID-19 (a few samples of this study predate the infection). The sample titles of this study are shuffled in the database, so cell type and time point are left out; the donor was told from shared clones.

The gene calls are TRBV24-1 and TRBJ2-1, with 7 nucleotides matching TRBD2. The CDR3 is 16 residues long. The J segment lost 1 base and the V segment lost 4 bases, leaving 6 bases of the junction unmatched. Germline V gene lookup returns CDR1 KGHDR and CDR2 SFDVKD. This chain's CDR3 is CATSDRNSGSYNEQFF. The CDR3 coding sequence is TGTGCCACCAGTGACCGGAATAGCGGGTCCTACAATGAGCAGTTCTTC.

The CDR3 DNA follows: TGCGCCAGCAGCCAAGAGACAGCCGGGCAGTTCTTC. Protein product: CASSQETAGQFF. The V gene is TRBV4-1, the J gene TRBJ2-1, with a possible D match to TRBD1 (5 bases). This CDR3 comprises 12 residues. The germline V and J ends were trimmed by 0 bases and 12 bases, with 9 bases remaining between them. Germline loops: CDR1 MGHRA, CDR2 YSYEKL.

There are many counts of this clonotype. The chain carries TRBV19 and TRBJ1-5; possibly TRBD1 for D (5 bases). Germline CDR1 LNHDA, CDR2 SQIVND (reference sequence). Trimming left V 3 bases short and J 7 bases short, with 13 bases between. This CDR3 is 14 amino acids long. The CDR3: CASSMDTGFQPQHF. CDR3 bases: TGTGCCAGTAGTATGGACACCGGGTTCCAGCCCCAGCATTTT.

This clonotype appeared a few times. The CDR3 here is CASSQPRQGAGVYVPYEQYF. CDR3 DNA sequence: TGCGCCAGCAGTCAACCGCGACAGGGGGCTGGAGTGTATGTCCCCTACGAGCAGTACTTC. The chain combines TRBV23-1 with TRBJ2-7; 10 bases fit TRBD1. TRBV23-1 is classed as an ORF, of uncertain function. The CDR3 spans 20 residues. V dropped 2 bases and J dropped 2; count of bases not matched to a gene: 18.

This clonotype was counted at least ten times. The chain links TRBV3-1 to TRBJ2-7; TRBD1 or TRBD2 may be the D gene (6 bases each). The CDR3 extends over 11 amino acids. Germline V gene lookup returns CDR1 LGHDT and CDR2 YNNKEL (reference sequence). V was pared by 4 bases and J by 13 bases, with 14 bases between. The CDR3 DNA sequence: TGTGCCAGCAGCCTCTACAGGGAGGTCTACTTC. Its protein is CASSLYREVYF.

This clonotype was seen ten or more times. The chain carries TRBV5-1 and TRBJ1-5; the D gene is possibly TRBD1 (5 bases). V was trimmed by 4 bases and J by 9 bases, leaving 17 bases between them. The length of the CDR3 is 14 residues. The germline CDR1 and CDR2 sequences are SGHRS and YFSETQ. This chain's CDR3 is CASSADMSGGPQHF. As DNA, the CDR3 is TGCGCCAGCAGCGCTGACATGAGTGGGGGGCCCCAGCATTTT.

This clonotype was counted a few times. V is TRBV15 and J is TRBJ2-5; weak D call: TRBD2 (6 bases). Per germline, CDR1 LNHNV and CDR2 YYDKDF (reference sequence). V lost 1 base and J 2 bases, leaving 17 bases between the germline ends. The CDR3 has 17 residues. For the CDR3, the DNA is TGTGCCACCAGCAGAGCGTTGGGCGGGGAGCCTCAAGAGACCCAGTACTTC. Its translation: CATSRALGGEPQETQYF.

The chain combines TRBV28 with TRBJ1-2, with 7 bases fitting TRBD1. The length of the CDR3 is 14 residues. Per the germline V gene, CDR1 is MDHEN and CDR2 is SYDVKM. The trim removed 7 bases at V and 8 bases at J, leaving 13 bases unmatched. The CDR3 region is CASTEQGPLGGYTF. For the CDR3, the DNA is TGTGCCAGCACAGAACAGGGGCCCTTAGGCGGCTACACCTTC.

The V gene is TRBV20-1, the J gene TRBJ2-7, with D possibly matching TRBD2 (6 bases). Germline CDR1 reads DFQATT; CDR2 reads SNEGSKA (reference sequence). The length of the CDR3 is 13 residues. The DNA for the CDR3 is TGCAGAGTCAGGGTCAGGAGGGGCTACGAGCAGTACTTC. As protein: CRVRVRRGYEQYF.

There are a few counts of this clonotype. The V call is TRBV25-1, the J call TRBJ2-6; 10 nucleotides agree with TRBD1. The V and J ends lost 6 bases and 1 base, in that order; junction bases with no gene match: 3. This CDR3 has 16 amino acids. Germline lookup yields CDR1 MGHDK and CDR2 SYGVNS. DNA of the CDR3: TGTGCCAGCAGGACAGGGGGCAATTCTGGGGCCAACGTCCTGACTTTC. Its protein product is CASRTGGNSGANVLTF. The full variable domain, its missing parts supplied by reference TRBV25-1 and TRBJ2-6, is EADIYQTPRYLVIGTGKKITLECSQTMGHDKMYWYQQDPGMELHLIHYSYGVNSTEKGDLSSESTVSRIRTEHFPLTLESARPSHTSQYLCASRTGGNSGANVLTFGAGSRLTVL.

This clonotype has a count of ten or more. The V and J genes are TRBV7-3 and TRBJ2-3, with 9 nucleotides matching TRBD2. The CDR3 totals 18 residues. CDR1 is SGHTA, CDR2 FQGTGA, per germline. The J segment lost 1 base and the V segment lost 3 bases, leaving 11 bases of the junction unmatched. This CDR3 reads CASSLGKSRTSGTDTQYF. The CDR3, as DNA: TGTGCCAGCAGCTTGGGCAAAAGTCGGACTAGCGGCACAGATACGCAGTATTTT.

This chain uses TRBV5-6 with TRBJ2-5; D unclear. The CDR3 contains 14 residues. CDR1 and CDR2 from the germline V gene are SGHDT and YYEEEE. Between the trimmed V and J ends, which lost 0 bases and 5 bases, there was a span of 11 bases. The CDR3 spells CASSLESVRETQYF. CDR3 sequence (DNA): TGTGCCAGCAGCTTGGAATCGGTCAGGGAGACCCAGTACTTC.

This clonotype showed up just a few times. Germline is not matched at one junction end, which may reflect a read error. J is TRBJ2-7 and V is TRBV7-7, with D maybe TRBD1 (5 bases). There are 14 residues in the CDR3. Germline V gene sequence: CDR1 SSHAT, CDR2 FNYEAQ (reference sequence). The CDR3 is CASSHSQGTHEQYF. The CDR3 coding sequence is TGTGCTAGCAGCCACTCCCAGGGAACCCACGAGCAGTACTTC. The full variable domain, rest sourced from reference TRBV7-7 and TRBJ2-7, is GAGVSQSPRYKVTKRGQDVTLRCDPISSHATLYWYQQALGQGPEFLTYFNYEAQPDKSGLPSDRFSAERPEGSISTLTIQRTEQRDSAMYRCASSHSQGTHEQYFGPGTRLTVT.

The chain has TRBV7-9 and TRBJ2-7; perhaps TRBD2 as D (5 bases). CDR1 and CDR2 (germline): SEHNR, FQNEAQ (reference sequence). The CDR3 contains 14 residues. Deletions cut 2 bases from V and 5 bases from J, with 13 bases between. CDR3 bases: TGTGCCAGCAGCTTAACCCTCTCGAGGGACGAGCAGTACTTC. Residues: CASSLTLSRDEQYF.

The chain uses TRBV3-1 and TRBJ2-7, with D perhaps matching TRBD1 or TRBD2 (6 bases each). The CDR3 covers 13 residues. The V gene's germline CDR1 is LGHDT and CDR2 YNNKEL (reference sequence). V was cut by 4 bases and J by 7 bases, with 14 bases left in between. CDR3 loop: CASSPGTSGEQYF. The CDR3 coding sequence is TGTGCCAGCAGCCCCGGGACAAGCGGGGAGCAGTACTTC.

The J gene is TRBJ1-3, the V gene TRBV20-1, with 8 bases identical to TRBD1. With 0 bases clipped from V and 3 bases from J, the junction kept 10 bases outside the gene matches. The V gene's germline CDR1 is DFQATT and CDR2 SNEGSKA (reference sequence). The CDR3 length is 17 residues. CDR3 sequence reads: CSAREDRGQGDGNTIYF. DNA for the CDR3: TGCAGTGCTAGAGAAGACAGGGGCCAAGGGGATGGAAACACCATATATTTT.

This clonotype was seen only a few times. This rearrangement joins TRBV6-2 or TRBV6-3 to TRBJ2-1, with TRBD2 identical over 10 bases. CDR1 is MNHEY and CDR2 is SVGEGT in the germline V gene. The CDR3 length is 17 residues. J gave up 4 bases and V 0 bases, and 6 bases lay outside the gene matches. The CDR3 here is CASSYSSTSGLYNEQFF. For the CDR3, the DNA is TGTGCCAGCAGTTACTCGTCGACTAGCGGGTTATACAATGAGCAGTTCTTC.

This clonotype was picked up a small number of times. The V call is TRBV20-1, the J call TRBJ1-2, with D possibly being TRBD1 (6 bases). Trimming stripped 7 bases from V and 7 bases from J, with 13 bases between. This CDR3 spans 11 amino acids. Germline assignment: CDR1 DFQATT and CDR2 SNEGSKA (reference sequence). CDR3 amino acids: CSGGRGGGYTF. DNA for the CDR3: TGCAGTGGCGGCAGGGGAGGTGGCTACACCTTC.

This rearrangement joins TRBV9 to TRBJ2-5, with 8 bases identical to TRBD1. The CDR3 consists of 17 residues. V lost 3 bases and J lost 4; bases outside the gene matches: 14. Germline V gene sequence: CDR1 SGDLS, CDR2 YYNGEE. CDR3 DNA: TGTGCCAGCAGCGCTTCCTTTGCGTCAGGGGGCTCAGAGACCCAGTACTTC. Its protein product is CASSASFASGGSETQYF.

This clonotype was observed many times. This rearrangement joins TRBV19 to TRBJ1-1, with D uncertain. V lost 5 bases to trimming and J lost 6 bases, with 16 bases between them. The CDR3 extends over 14 amino acids. CDR1 and CDR2 from the germline V gene are LNHDA and SQIVND (reference sequence). The CDR3 region is CASSSGFTRAEAFF. Written as DNA, the CDR3 is TGTGCCAGTAGTTCGGGGTTTACGAGGGCTGAAGCTTTCTTT.

This clonotype occurred a few times. This chain joins TRBV18 and TRBJ1-2, with D uncertain. From germline, CDR1 is KGHSH and CDR2 LQKENI. The CDR3 sequence is 15 residues long. V lost 0 bases, J lost 4 bases, and 12 bases lay in between. The CDR3 loop is CASSPPVGLLYGYTF. The CDR3 nucleotides read TGTGCCAGCTCACCACCGGTAGGGTTGCTCTATGGCTACACCTTC.

The genes are TRBV11-3 and TRBJ2-7; 13 bases are a match to TRBD2. This CDR3 comprises 15 residues. J gave up 4 bases and V 5 bases, and 5 bases lay outside the gene matches. Germline V gene sequence: CDR1 SGHNT, CDR2 YENEEA. CDR3 nucleotides: TGTGCCAGCAGCGATGGGACTAGCGGGGCTTACGAGCAGTACTTC. This sequence encodes CASSDGTSGAYEQYF. The complete variable domain, with remaining parts taken from reference TRBV11-3 and TRBJ2-7, reads EAGVVQSPRYKIIEKKQPVAFWCNPISGHNTLYWYLQNLGQGPELLIRYENEEAVDDSQLPKDRFSAERLKGVDSTLKIQPAELGDSAVYLCASSDGTSGAYEQYFGPGTRLTVT.

This clonotype has a handful of counts. V gene TRBV4-1 combines with J gene TRBJ2-5; 9 nucleotides line up with TRBD1. V dropped 4 bases and J dropped 4; count of bases not matched to a gene: 4. The CDR3 is 14 residues long. CDR1 is MGHRA and CDR2 is YSYEKL in the germline V gene. CDR3 residues: CASSRYRGRETQYF. In nucleotides, the CDR3 is TGCGCCAGCAGCCGGTACAGGGGGCGAGAGACCCAGTACTTC.

This clonotype was observed once. This chain uses TRBV13 with TRBJ2-7; TRBD2 might be the D (5 bases). This CDR3 has 15 residues. Germline V gene sequence: CDR1 PRHDT, CDR2 FYEKMQ (reference sequence). Deletions cut 0 bases from V and 6 bases from J, with 15 bases between. The CDR3 nucleotides read TGTGCCAGCAGCTTAGGGGGAACTAGTCTCCGCGAGCAGTACTTC. The encoded protein is CASSLGGTSLREQYF.

The rearrangement uses TRBV7-8 and TRBJ1-1; D uncertain. CDR1 and CDR2 (germline): SGHVS, FQNEAQ. The CDR3 has 12 residues. V lost 5 bases, J lost 8 bases, and 12 bases lay in between. CDR3 coding DNA: TGTGCCAGCAGCCCCTGGACCTTGGAAGCTTTCTTT. Its protein is CASSPWTLEAFF.

The DNA for the CDR3 is TGTGCCAGCATACTCAACGCTGAAGCTTTCTTT. It translates to CASILNAEAFF. V and J are TRBV2 and TRBJ1-1; D not resolved. In germline, CDR1 is SNHLY, CDR2 FYNNEI. Deletions cut 7 bases from V and 6 bases from J, with 9 bases between. The CDR3 is 11 amino acids.

This clonotype has only a few counts. The V and J genes are TRBV19 and TRBJ1-1, with D tentatively TRBD1 (6 bases). The CDR3 sequence is 13 residues long. The V gene lost 3 bases and the J gene lost 7 bases, with 12 bases spanning the gap. The germline CDR1 and CDR2 sequences are LNHDA and SQIVND (reference sequence). CDR3 loop: CASSMGGQNEAFF. As DNA, the CDR3 is TGTGCCAGTAGTATGGGTGGACAGAATGAAGCTTTCTTT. The full variable domain, its missing parts supplied by reference TRBV19 and TRBJ1-1, is DGGITQSPKYLFRKEGQNVTLSCEQNLNHDAMYWYRQDPGQGLRLIYYSQIVNDFQKGDIAEGYSVSREKKESFPLTVTSAQKNPTAFYLCASSMGGQNEAFFGQGTRLTVV.

V is TRBV7-9 and J is TRBJ2-3, with 7 positions matching TRBD1. CDR1 and CDR2 from the germline V gene are SEHNR and FQNEAQ (reference sequence). J lost 3 bases, V lost 5 bases, and 8 bases had no gene match. The CDR3 covers 15 residues. CDR3 coding DNA: TGTGCCAGCAGCCGACGACAGGGTGTTACAGATACGCAGTATTTT. This encodes CASSRRQGVTDTQYF.

The chain carries TRBV7-6 and TRBJ2-1; D might be TRBD1 (6 bases). From germline, CDR1 is SGHVS and CDR2 FNYEAQ. CDR3 length: 13 amino acids. V was clipped by 5 bases and J by 8 bases, with 13 bases between them. The CDR3 protein is CASSRTEGDEQFF. DNA of the CDR3: TGTGCCAGCAGCCGGACAGAAGGGGATGAGCAGTTCTTC.

This clonotype has a handful of counts. The chain has TRBV5-1 and TRBJ1-2; possibly TRBD1 for D (5 bases). This CDR3 spans 14 amino acids. V was clipped by 4 bases and J by 3 bases, with 13 bases between them. Germline CDR1 SGHRS, CDR2 YFSETQ. CDR3 in amino acids: CASSADEGYYGYTF. CDR3 nucleotide sequence: TGCGCCAGCAGCGCGGACGAGGGGTACTATGGCTACACCTTC.